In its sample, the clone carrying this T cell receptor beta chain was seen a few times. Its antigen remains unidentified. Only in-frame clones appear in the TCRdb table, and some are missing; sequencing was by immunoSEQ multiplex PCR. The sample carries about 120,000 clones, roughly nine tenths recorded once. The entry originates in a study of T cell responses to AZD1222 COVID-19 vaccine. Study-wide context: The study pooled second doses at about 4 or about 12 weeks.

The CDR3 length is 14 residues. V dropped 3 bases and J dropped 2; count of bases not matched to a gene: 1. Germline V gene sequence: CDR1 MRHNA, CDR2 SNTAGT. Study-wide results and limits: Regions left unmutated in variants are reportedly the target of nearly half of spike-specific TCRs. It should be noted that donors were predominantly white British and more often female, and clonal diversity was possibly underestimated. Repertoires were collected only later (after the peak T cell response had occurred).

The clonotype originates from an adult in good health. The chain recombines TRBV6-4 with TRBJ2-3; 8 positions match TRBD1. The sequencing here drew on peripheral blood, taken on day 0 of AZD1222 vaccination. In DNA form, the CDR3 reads TGTGCCAGCAGTGAACAGGGGGACACAGATACGCAGTATTTT. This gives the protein CASSEQGDTDTQYF.